This T cell receptor (beta chain) originates from a study of control samples from healthy donors and cancer patients. Germline V CDR1 and CDR2: LNHDA, SQIVND (reference sequence). V was trimmed by 3 bases and J by 0 bases, leaving 12 bases between them. CDR3 length equals 16 residues. TCRdb's table, derived via immunoSEQ multiplex PCR, lists solely in-frame clones and lacks some. The table records 150,000 or so clones, about 94% of them present only once. The origin of this receptor is a man aged 40-49 years in good health. The gene calls are TRBV19 and TRBJ1-3; no clear D gene. The sequenced sample was blood. The CDR3 is CASSMGRQYSGNTIYF. CDR3 nucleotide sequence: TGTGCCAGTAGTATGGGCAGGCAGTACTCTGGAAACACCATATATTTT.